The table lists the clone carrying this TCR beta chain with a few counts. The sample originates from a study of blood T cells in healthy people across ages. A sample-barcoded 5' primer and a J-beta primer mix were used in a second PCR of about 7 to 12 cycles. TCRdb processed the 5' RACE reads anew with MiXCR; each CDR3 protein has one entry. The repertoire holds under 2 million distinct CDR3 sequences, with about 31% as singletons. The source is a woman in her twenties or thirties in good health. Sequenced sample: blood.

The CDR3 DNA reads as TGCAGTGCTTTCCGACCGGACGTTCGCTACGAGCAGTACTTC. Translating gives CSAFRPDVRYEQYF. The V call is TRBV20-1, the J call TRBJ2-7, with D unclear. V shed 5 bases and J shed 3 bases, with 17 bases lying between them. This CDR3 spans 14 amino acids. In germline, CDR1 is DFQATT, CDR2 SNEGSKA (reference sequence).